A single sample is the source of the 27 T cell receptor beta chains below, sequenced in a study of blood T cells in healthy people across ages. PCR was performed a second time for roughly 7 to 12 cycles using a sample-barcoded 5' primer and a J-beta primer mix. One entry per CDR3 protein, called by TCRdb with MiXCR from the 5' RACE reads. The sample yields around 1,600,000 distinct CDR3 sequences, 35% to 45% seen once. Material for sequencing was blood. Receptor source: a woman aged 18-29 years in good health.

The table lists this clonotype with a few counts. The chain links TRBV21-1 to TRBJ2-3; the table names TRBD1, a call not compared with the DNA. TRBV21-1 is recorded as a pseudogene. CDR3 length equals 14 residues. This CDR3 is CASSKKGSARGKYF. DNA for the CDR3: TGTGCCAGCAGCAAAAAAGGGAGCGCCAGGGGAAAGTATTTT.

The chain couples TRBV4-3 to TRBJ1-5, with D unclear. Germline V lookup: CDR1 LGHNA, CDR2 YSLEER. This CDR3 comprises 18 residues. The V gene lost 0 bases and the J gene lost 0 bases, with 15 bases spanning the gap. The CDR3 DNA sequence: TGCGCCAGCAGCCAAGACTCGACCGGGGTCTATAGCAATCAGCCCCAGCATTTT. It translates to CASSQDSTGVYSNQPQHF.

This clonotype appeared many times. The chain combines TRBV4-3 with TRBJ1-2; 7 bases match TRBD1. Germline V gene sequence: CDR1 LGHNA, CDR2 YSLEER. This CDR3 is built from 15 residues. J lost 2 bases, V lost 0 bases, and 3 bases had no gene match. The CDR3 DNA is TGCGCCAGCAGCCAAGACCTGGGACAGAACTATGGCTACACCTTC. Protein product: CASSQDLGQNYGYTF.

This chain links TRBV27 with TRBJ2-6; D gene unclear. Germline V lookup: CDR1 MNHEY, CDR2 SMNVEV (reference sequence). The CDR3 has 13 amino acids. V lost 7 bases and J 0 bases, leaving 4 bases between the germline ends. CDR3 DNA sequence: TGTGCCAGCAAAAACTCTGGGGCCAACGTCCTGACTTTC. This encodes CASKNSGANVLTF.

The rearrangement uses TRBV29-1 and TRBJ1-5; no clear D. Germline V CDR1 and CDR2: SQVTM, ANQGSEA. Trimming stripped 2 bases from V and 3 bases from J, with 8 bases between. The CDR3 extends over 13 amino acids. CDR3 protein: CSVELGLNQPQHF. CDR3 coding DNA: TGCAGCGTTGAACTTGGACTCAATCAGCCCCAGCATTTT. The variable domain in full, completed from reference TRBV29-1 and TRBJ1-5, reads SAVISQKPSRDICQRGTSLTIQCQVDSQVTMMFWYRQQPGQSLTLIATANQGSEATYESGFVIDKFPISRPNLTFSTLTVSNMSPEDSSIYLCSVELGLNQPQHFGDGTRLSIL.

The chain carries TRBV15 and TRBJ1-1; perhaps TRBD1 as D (5 bases). V lost 1 base and J lost 9, with 24 bases in between. This CDR3 region has 17 residues. Germline assignment: CDR1 LNHNV and CDR2 YYDKDF (reference sequence). The CDR3 DNA reads as TGTGCCACCAGCAGAGCCCCTCTCGGGCAGGGAGAAACCAAAGCTTTCTTT. It is translated as CATSRAPLGQGETKAFF.

This clonotype was counted only a few times. The chain recombines TRBV7-9 with TRBJ1-2; possible D gene TRBD1, 5 bases. Germline V CDR1 and CDR2: SEHNR, FQNEAQ (reference sequence). The CDR3 runs 12 residues. Trimming stripped 4 bases from V and 8 bases from J, with 11 bases between. CDR3 amino acids: CASSYGAGGYTF. Written as DNA, the CDR3 is TGTGCCAGCAGCTACGGGGCGGGAGGCTACACCTTC.

This sequence joins TRBV20-1 and TRBJ2-2; possible D gene TRBD2, 6 bases. The V end lost 5 bases, the J end lost 5 bases, and 9 bases lay between the germline ends. The germline CDR1 and CDR2 sequences are DFQATT and SNEGSKA (reference sequence). There are 12 residues in the CDR3. CDR3 in amino acids: CSAAGPTGELFF. The CDR3 DNA follows: TGCAGTGCTGCGGGACCTACCGGGGAGCTGTTTTTT.

This clonotype was seen ten or more times. The chain combines TRBV2 with TRBJ2-1, with D unresolved. The CDR3 spans 14 residues. V was pared by 8 bases and J by 3 bases, with 14 bases between. Germline CDR1 is SNHLY and CDR2 is FYNNEI. The CDR3 coding sequence is TGTGCCAGCCGCGCCCCCACCCTCTACAATGAGCAGTTCTTC. Translating gives CASRAPTLYNEQFF.

This clonotype was observed a handful of times. The chain has TRBV20-1 and TRBJ1-4; D not resolved. The CDR3 has 13 residues. CDR1 DFQATT and CDR2 SNEGSKA come from the germline V gene (reference sequence). Trimming shortened V by 4 bases and J by 4 bases, and 10 bases separated the two germline ends. The CDR3 coding sequence is TGCAGTGCTATTCTCAACCTTAATGAAAAACTGTTTTTT. As protein: CSAILNLNEKLFF.

This sequence joins TRBV27 and TRBJ1-3; D perhaps matches TRBD1 (6 bases). Looked up from germline, CDR1 is MNHEY and CDR2 is SMNVEV (reference sequence). Trimming removed 5 bases at V and 3 bases at J, with 17 bases between. CDR3 size: 16 residues. The CDR3 here is CASSNREGLHGNTIYF. DNA for the CDR3: TGTGCCAGCAGTAACAGGGAGGGATTACATGGAAACACCATATATTTT.

This clonotype appeared a few times. The rearrangement uses TRBV12-3 or TRBV12-4 and TRBJ1-4; 9 positions match TRBD1. CDR3 length: 17 residues. J was trimmed by 3 bases and V by 8 bases; bases with no gene match: 13. The CDR3 is CASATGGEFVSNEKLFF. The CDR3 region has the DNA TGTGCCAGCGCAACAGGGGGCGAATTTGTATCTAATGAAAAACTGTTTTTT.

This chain links TRBV3-1 with TRBJ2-7, with a tentative D call TRBD2 (6 bases). The germline CDR1 and CDR2 sequences are LGHDT and YNNKEL (reference sequence). This CDR3 comprises 13 residues. Trimming shortened V by 1 base and J by 10 bases, and 14 bases separated the two germline ends. Here the CDR3 reads CASSQGGGTDQYF. CDR3 nucleotide sequence: TGTGCCAGCAGCCAAGGTGGGGGGACGGATCAGTACTTC.

This clonotype was seen just once. The genes are TRBV7-2 and TRBJ2-2; 7 nucleotides match TRBD2. Germline-derived CDR1 and CDR2 are SGHTA and FQGNSA. The CDR3 contains 15 residues. Trimming cost V 8 bases and J 2 bases; bases outside gene matches: 8. The CDR3 spells CASVLAVTNTGELFF. Here the CDR3 DNA reads TGTGCCAGCGTTCTAGCGGTTACAAACACCGGGGAGCTGTTTTTT.

V usage is TRBV29-1 and J usage is TRBJ1-2, with 12 positions matching TRBD1. The germline V gene encodes CDR1 SQVTM and CDR2 ANQGSEA. Trimming removed 5 bases from V and 7 bases from J; junction bases left unmatched: 5. The CDR3 has 13 residues. This CDR3 is CSVPGQGAGGYTF. The DNA for the CDR3 is TGCAGCGTTCCGGGACAGGGGGCAGGTGGCTACACCTTC.

This chain uses TRBV15 with TRBJ1-5, with a possible D match to TRBD1 (5 bases). V was shortened by 0 bases and J by 7 bases, with 10 bases between the two germline ends. The CDR3 sequence is 14 residues long. Germline CDR1 and CDR2: LNHNV and YYDKDF (reference sequence). CDR3 DNA: TGTGCCACCAGCAGAGACGGAGGGGAACAGCCCCAGCATTTT. Translation gives CATSRDGGEQPQHF.

V is TRBV7-2 and J is TRBJ2-7; no clear D. Deletions cut 4 bases from V and 7 bases from J, with 17 bases between. Looked up from germline, CDR1 is SGHTA and CDR2 is FQGNSA. The CDR3 totals 14 residues. CDR3 in amino acids: CASSSDQGFWEQYF. DNA of the CDR3: TGTGCCAGCAGCTCAGACCAAGGATTTTGGGAGCAGTACTTC. Variable domain in full (rest from reference TRBV7-2 and TRBJ2-7): GAGVSQSPSNKVTEKGKDVELRCDPISGHTALYWYRQSLGQGLEFLIYFQGNSAPDKSGLPSDRFSAERTGGSVSTLTIQRTQQEDSAVYLCASSSDQGFWEQYFGPGTRLTVT.

Here the CDR3 DNA reads TGTGCCAGCTCACCAAGATCGGACAGGGAGATTGGTGGCTACACCTTC. Amino acid sequence: CASSPRSDREIGGYTF. J is TRBJ1-2 and V is TRBV18; 8 bases align to TRBD1. The V segment lost 2 bases and the J segment 7 bases; nucleotides outside the gene matches: 12. Looked up from germline, CDR1 is KGHSH and CDR2 is LQKENI. The length of the CDR3 is 16 residues.

The V call is TRBV10-3, the J call TRBJ2-7, with D possibly matching TRBD1 (6 bases). Trimming left V 6 bases short and J 6 bases short, with 15 bases between. CDR1 and CDR2 (germline): ENHRY, SYGVKD. The CDR3 runs to 13 residues. CDR3 sequence (DNA): TGTGCCATCAGGAAGGGGGATCAAAGCGAGCAGTACTTC. Translated: CAIRKGDQSEQYF.

In its sample, this clonotype was seen many times. This chain connects TRBV6-2 or TRBV6-3 to TRBJ2-1; D not certain. The germline CDR1 and CDR2 sequences are MNHEY and SVGEGT. The CDR3 is 12 amino acids. Trimming left V 2 bases short and J 8 bases short, with 7 bases between. The CDR3 reads CASSYGYYEQFF. The CDR3 DNA sequence: TGTGCCAGCAGTTACGGCTATTATGAGCAGTTCTTC.

The gene calls are TRBV5-1 and TRBJ2-5; TRBD1 matches 7 bases. Germline lookup yields CDR1 SGHRS and CDR2 YFSETQ. The V segment lost 0 bases and the J segment 1 base; nucleotides outside the gene matches: 9. CDR3 length equals 17 residues. The CDR3, as DNA: TGCGCCAGCAGCTTGGGGACAGGTTTTGCCCTCCAAGAGACCCAGTACTTC. Translation: CASSLGTGFALQETQYF.

The chain carries TRBV14 and TRBJ2-3; no firm D call. Germline lookup yields CDR1 SGHDN and CDR2 FVKESK. This CDR3 is 15 amino acids long. Trimming took off 3 bases at V and 0 bases at J, with 10 bases between the two ends. The CDR3 coding sequence is TGTGCCAGCAGCCATCCTGATACTAGCACAGATACGCAGTATTTT. It specifies CASSHPDTSTDTQYF.

In DNA, the CDR3 is TGTGCCAGCAGTACCATCCAGGGGATCCGCACAGATACGCAGTATTTT. It specifies CASSTIQGIRTDTQYF. The chain recombines TRBV28 with TRBJ2-3; possible D gene TRBD1, 6 bases. The ends were cut back, 5 bases at V and 1 base at J, with 16 bases in the middle. The CDR3 consists of 16 residues. The germline V gene encodes CDR1 MDHEN and CDR2 SYDVKM.

The chain joins TRBV2 to TRBJ1-1, with D possibly being TRBD1 (6 bases). The CDR3 runs 14 residues. V was pared by 6 bases and J by 5 bases, with 16 bases between. Germline V gene data show CDR1 as SNHLY and CDR2 as FYNNEI. The CDR3 is CASSPDRQGTEAFF. The CDR3, as DNA: TGTGCCAGCAGCCCTGACAGGCAGGGGACTGAAGCTTTCTTT.

The genes are TRBV7-2 and TRBJ1-4; 7 positions match TRBD1. This CDR3 has 18 amino acids. J gave up 5 bases and V 6 bases, and 18 bases lay outside the gene matches. In germline, CDR1 is SGHTA, CDR2 FQGNSA. CDR3 protein: CASSLWKSRGTENEKLFF. The CDR3 coding sequence is TGTGCCAGCAGTCTATGGAAATCCCGGGGGACAGAAAATGAAAAACTGTTTTTT.

The rearrangement joins TRBV7-9 to TRBJ1-1, with D unresolved. The germline V gene encodes CDR1 SEHNR and CDR2 FQNEAQ (reference sequence). Between the trimmed V and J ends, which lost 5 bases and 3 bases, there was a span of 10 bases. The CDR3 sequence is 13 residues long. The CDR3 reads CASSDGADTEAFF. In DNA, the CDR3 is TGTGCCAGCAGCGATGGTGCAGACACTGAAGCTTTCTTT.

This clonotype showed up just a few times. V usage is TRBV7-9 and J usage is TRBJ1-2, with D perhaps matching TRBD1 (5 bases). V shed 1 base and J shed 4 bases, with 10 bases lying between them. The CDR3 loop spans 14 amino acids. The germline gives CDR1 SEHNR, CDR2 FQNEAQ (reference sequence). The CDR3 DNA sequence: TGTGCCAGCAGCTTAGATCGGGACCCCTATGGCTACACCTTC. Translated: CASSLDRDPYGYTF.